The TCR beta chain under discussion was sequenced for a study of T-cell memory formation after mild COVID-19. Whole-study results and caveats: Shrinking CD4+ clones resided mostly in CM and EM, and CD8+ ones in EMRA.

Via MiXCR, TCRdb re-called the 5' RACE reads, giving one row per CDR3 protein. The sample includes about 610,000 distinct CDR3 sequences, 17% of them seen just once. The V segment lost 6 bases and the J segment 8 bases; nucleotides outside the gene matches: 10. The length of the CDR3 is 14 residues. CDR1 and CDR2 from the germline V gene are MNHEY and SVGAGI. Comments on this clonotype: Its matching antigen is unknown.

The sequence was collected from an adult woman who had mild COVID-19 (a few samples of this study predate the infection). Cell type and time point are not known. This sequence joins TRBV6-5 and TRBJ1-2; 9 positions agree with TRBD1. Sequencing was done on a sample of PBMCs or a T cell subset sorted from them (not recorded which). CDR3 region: CASREPQGARGYTF. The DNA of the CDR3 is TGTGCCAGCAGGGAGCCACAGGGGGCTCGGGGCTACACCTTC.